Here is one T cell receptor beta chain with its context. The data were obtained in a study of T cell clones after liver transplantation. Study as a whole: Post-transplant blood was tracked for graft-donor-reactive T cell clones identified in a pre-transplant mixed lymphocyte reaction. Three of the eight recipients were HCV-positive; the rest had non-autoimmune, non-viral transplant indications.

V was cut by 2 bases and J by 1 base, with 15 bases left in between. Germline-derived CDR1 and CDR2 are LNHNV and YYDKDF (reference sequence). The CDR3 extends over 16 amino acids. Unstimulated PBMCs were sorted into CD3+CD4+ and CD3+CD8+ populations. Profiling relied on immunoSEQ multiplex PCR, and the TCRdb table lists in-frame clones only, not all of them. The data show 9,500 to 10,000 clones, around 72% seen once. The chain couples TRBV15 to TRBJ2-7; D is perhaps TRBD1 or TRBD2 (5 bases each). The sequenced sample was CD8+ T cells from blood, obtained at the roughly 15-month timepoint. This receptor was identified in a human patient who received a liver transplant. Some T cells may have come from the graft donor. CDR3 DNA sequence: TGTGCCACCAGCAGATCATGGGGGACCTCTTCCTACGAGCAGTACTTC. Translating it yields CATSRSWGTSSYEQYF.